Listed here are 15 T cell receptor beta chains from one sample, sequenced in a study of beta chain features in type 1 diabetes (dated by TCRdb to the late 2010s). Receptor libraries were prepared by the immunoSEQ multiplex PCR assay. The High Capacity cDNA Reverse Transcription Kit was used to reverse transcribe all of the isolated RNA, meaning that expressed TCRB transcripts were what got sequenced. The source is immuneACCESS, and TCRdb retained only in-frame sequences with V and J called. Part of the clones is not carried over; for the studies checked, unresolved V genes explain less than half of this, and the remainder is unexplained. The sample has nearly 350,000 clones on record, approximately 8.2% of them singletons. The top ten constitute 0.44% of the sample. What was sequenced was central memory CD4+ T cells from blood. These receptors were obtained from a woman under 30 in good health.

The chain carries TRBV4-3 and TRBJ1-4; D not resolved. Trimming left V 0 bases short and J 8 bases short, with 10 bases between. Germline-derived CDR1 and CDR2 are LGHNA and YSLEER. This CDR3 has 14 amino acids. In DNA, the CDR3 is TGCGCCAGCAGCCAAGAGTACAATCGCGAAAAACTGTTTTTT. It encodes CASSQEYNREKLFF.

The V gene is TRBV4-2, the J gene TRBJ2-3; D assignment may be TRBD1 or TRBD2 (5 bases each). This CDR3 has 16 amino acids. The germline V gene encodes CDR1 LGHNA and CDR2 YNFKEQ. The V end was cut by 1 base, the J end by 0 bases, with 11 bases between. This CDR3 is CASSQAEGSSTDTQYF. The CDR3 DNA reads TGTGCCAGCAGCCAAGCTGAGGGGTCTAGCACAGATACGCAGTATTTT.

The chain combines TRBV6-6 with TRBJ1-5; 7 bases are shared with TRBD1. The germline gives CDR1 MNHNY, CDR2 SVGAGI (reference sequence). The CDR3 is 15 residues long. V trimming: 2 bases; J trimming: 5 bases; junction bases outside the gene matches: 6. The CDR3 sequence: CASSYLQGTHQPQHF. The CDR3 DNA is TGTGCCAGCAGTTACCTACAGGGGACCCATCAGCCCCAGCATTTT.

DNA for the CDR3: TGTGCCAGCTCCCCCCAGGAGACACAACATCAGCCCCAGCATTTT. Its translation is CASSPQETQHQPQHF. This chain connects TRBV18 to TRBJ1-5, with unresolved D. V gave up 6 bases and J gave up 5 bases, with 17 bases separating them. The CDR3 consists of 15 residues. Germline V lookup: CDR1 KGHSH, CDR2 LQKENI.

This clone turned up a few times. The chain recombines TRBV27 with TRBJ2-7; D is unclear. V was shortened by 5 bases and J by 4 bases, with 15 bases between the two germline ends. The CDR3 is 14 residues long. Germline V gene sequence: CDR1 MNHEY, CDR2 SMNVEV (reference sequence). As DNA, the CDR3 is TGTGCCAGCAGTCCCCGACCGCCGTCTTACGAGCAGTACTTC. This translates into CASSPRPPSYEQYF.

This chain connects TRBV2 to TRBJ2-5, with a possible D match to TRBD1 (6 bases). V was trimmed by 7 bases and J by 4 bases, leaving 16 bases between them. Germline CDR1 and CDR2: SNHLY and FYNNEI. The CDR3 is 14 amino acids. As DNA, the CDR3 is TGTGCCAGCATAAGGGAAAACAGGGCAGAGACCCAGTACTTC. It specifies CASIRENRAETQYF.

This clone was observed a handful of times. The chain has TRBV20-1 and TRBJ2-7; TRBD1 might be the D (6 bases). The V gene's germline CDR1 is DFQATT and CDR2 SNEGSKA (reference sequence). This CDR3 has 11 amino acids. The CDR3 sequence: CSPYQGTEQYF. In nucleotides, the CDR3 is TGCAGCCCATACCAGGGGACCGAGCAGTACTTC.

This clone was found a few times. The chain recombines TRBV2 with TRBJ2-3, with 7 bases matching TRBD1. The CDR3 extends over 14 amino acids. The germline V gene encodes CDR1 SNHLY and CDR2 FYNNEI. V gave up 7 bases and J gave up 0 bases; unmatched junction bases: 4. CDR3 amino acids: CASTGQISTDTQYF. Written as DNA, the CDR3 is TGTGCCAGCACGGGACAGATTAGCACAGATACGCAGTATTTT.

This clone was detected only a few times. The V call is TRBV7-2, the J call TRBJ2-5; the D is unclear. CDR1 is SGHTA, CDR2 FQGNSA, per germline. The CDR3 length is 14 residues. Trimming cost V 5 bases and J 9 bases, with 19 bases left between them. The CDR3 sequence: CASSPTAGLRSQYF. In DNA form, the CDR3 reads TGTGCCAGCAGCCCGACTGCAGGCTTAAGATCCCAGTACTTC. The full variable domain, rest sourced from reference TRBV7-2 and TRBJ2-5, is GAGVSQSPSNKVTEKGKDVELRCDPISGHTALYWYRQSLGQGLEFLIYFQGNSAPDKSGLPSDRFSAERTGGSVSTLTIQRTQQEDSAVYLCASSPTAGLRSQYFGPGTRLLVL.

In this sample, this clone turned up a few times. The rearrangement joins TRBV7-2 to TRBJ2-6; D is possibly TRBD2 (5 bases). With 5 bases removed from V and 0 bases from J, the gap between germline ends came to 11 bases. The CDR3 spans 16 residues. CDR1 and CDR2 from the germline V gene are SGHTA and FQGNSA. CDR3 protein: CASSPTRGSGANVLTF. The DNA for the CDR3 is TGTGCCAGCAGCCCCACCCGGGGCTCTGGGGCCAACGTCCTGACTTTC.

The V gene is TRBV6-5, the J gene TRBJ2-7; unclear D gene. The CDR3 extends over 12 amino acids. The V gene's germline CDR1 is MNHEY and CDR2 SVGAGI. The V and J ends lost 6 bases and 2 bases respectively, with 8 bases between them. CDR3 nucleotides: TGTGCCAGCAGGGGGTATCCCTACGAGCAGTACTTC. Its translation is CASRGYPYEQYF.

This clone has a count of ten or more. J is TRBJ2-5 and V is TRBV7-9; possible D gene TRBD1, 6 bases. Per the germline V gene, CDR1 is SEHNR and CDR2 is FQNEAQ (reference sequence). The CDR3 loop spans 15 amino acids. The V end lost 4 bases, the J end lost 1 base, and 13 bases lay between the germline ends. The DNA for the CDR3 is TGTGCCAGCAGCTCAAGACAGGTGTCCCAAGAGACCCAGTACTTC. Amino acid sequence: CASSSRQVSQETQYF.

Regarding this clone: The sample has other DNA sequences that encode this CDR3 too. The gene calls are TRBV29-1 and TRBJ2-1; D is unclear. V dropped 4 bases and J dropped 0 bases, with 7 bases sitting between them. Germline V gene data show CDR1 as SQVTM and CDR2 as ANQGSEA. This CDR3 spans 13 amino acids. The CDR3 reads CSVGGSSYNEQFF. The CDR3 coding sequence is TGCAGCGTTGGTGGAAGCTCCTACAATGAGCAGTTCTTC.

In DNA form, the CDR3 reads TGTGCCAGCAGCCGAGACAGGGGTACCTACAATGAGCAGTTCTTC. Translated: CASSRDRGTYNEQFF. The rearrangement joins TRBV5-4 to TRBJ2-1; 8 bases are shared with TRBD1. Germline V gene sequence: CDR1 SGHNT, CDR2 YYREEE (reference sequence). This CDR3 has 15 amino acids. Losses at the gene ends were 4 bases for V and 2 bases for J; bases not matched to a gene: 5. Full variable domain (rest looked up from reference TRBV5-4 and TRBJ2-1): ETGVTQSPTHLIKTRGQQVTLRCSSQSGHNTVSWYQQALGQGPQFIFQYYREEENGRGNFPPRFSGLQFPNYSSELNVNALELDDSALYLCASSRDRGTYNEQFFGPGTRLTVL.

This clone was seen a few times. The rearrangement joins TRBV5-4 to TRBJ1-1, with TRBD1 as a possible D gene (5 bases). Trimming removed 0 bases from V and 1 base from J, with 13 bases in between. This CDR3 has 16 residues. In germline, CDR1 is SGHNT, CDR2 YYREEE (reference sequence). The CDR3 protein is CASSLERGGANTEAFF. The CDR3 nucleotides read TGTGCCAGCAGCTTGGAGCGGGGGGGAGCGAACACTGAAGCTTTCTTT.